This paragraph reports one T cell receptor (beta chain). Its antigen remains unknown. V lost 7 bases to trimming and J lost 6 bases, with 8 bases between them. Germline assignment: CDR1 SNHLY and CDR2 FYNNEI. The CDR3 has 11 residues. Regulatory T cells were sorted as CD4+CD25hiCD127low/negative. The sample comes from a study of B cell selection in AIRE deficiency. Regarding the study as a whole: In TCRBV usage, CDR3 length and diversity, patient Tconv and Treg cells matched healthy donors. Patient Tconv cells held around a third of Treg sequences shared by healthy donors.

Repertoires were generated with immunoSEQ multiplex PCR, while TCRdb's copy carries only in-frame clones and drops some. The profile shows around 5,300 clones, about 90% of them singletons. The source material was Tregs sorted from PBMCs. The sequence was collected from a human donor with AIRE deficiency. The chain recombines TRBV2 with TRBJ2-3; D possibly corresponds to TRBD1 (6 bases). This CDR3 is CASIQGDTQYF. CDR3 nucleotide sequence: TGTGCCAGCATCCAGGGGGATACGCAGTATTTT.